This entry features one T cell receptor (beta chain) sequence. The sample comes from a study of glioma-infiltrating T cells after dendritic cell vaccination. Data came from immunoSEQ multiplex PCR; TCRdb stores just in-frame clones and leaves some out. In the table there are about 49,000 clones, less than 90% of which are singletons. Germline lookup yields CDR1 MNHEY and CDR2 SVGAGI. The CDR3 has 15 amino acids. Trimming stripped 2 bases from V and 7 bases from J, with 14 bases between. The chain has TRBV6-5 and TRBJ1-4, with D unresolved. This receptor was identified in a human donor with glioblastoma. This sample comprised blood, obtained before dendritic cell vaccination. The CDR3 sequence is CASSYRGNQVEKLFF. In DNA, the CDR3 is TGTGCCAGCAGTTACCGCGGCAATCAAGTTGAAAAACTGTTTTTT.